This T cell receptor beta chain was sequenced in a study of T-cell reconstitution after alpha-beta-depleted transplantation in children. With 5 bases removed from V and 9 bases from J, the gap between germline ends came to 17 bases. Germline V CDR1 and CDR2: DFQATT, SNEGSKA (reference sequence). This CDR3 comprises 13 residues. Unique molecular identifiers featured in how the TCRbeta library was prepared. MiXCR was run by TCRdb on the PCR reads, yielding one entry per CDR3 protein. The top ten hold 27% of the sample, which has 440,000 or so distinct CDR3 sequences, around two fifths seen once. The sample in question was PBMCs, obtained before TCRalphabeta/CD19-depleted stem cell transplant. This receptor was obtained from a girl aged 2 to 9 with aplastic anemia, due to receive a stem cell transplant. V and J are TRBV20-1 and TRBJ1-3; perhaps TRBD1 as D (6 bases). The CDR3 region is CSAFYRDESTIYF. The CDR3, as DNA: TGCAGTGCTTTTTACAGGGACGAAAGCACCATATATTTT.